This T cell receptor (beta chain) came from a study of a mutant IDH1 vaccine in newly diagnosed glioma. Study background: Treated patients were about 60% male, around 40% female, mean age 40.4 years.

The ends lost 5 bases at V and 4 bases at J; junction bases unmatched: 8. The CDR3 consists of 15 residues. The germline CDR1 and CDR2 sequences are SGHNT and YYREEE (reference sequence). Libraries were prepared by immunoSEQ multiplex PCR; TCRdb keeps only in-frame clonotypes and omits some of them. The sample records under 35,000 clones, around 76% being singletons. For this clone: Its antigen is not known.

This sample's time point: week 35, safety follow-up. Doses of 300 ug of mutant IDH1 20-mer peptide were given with topical imiquimod. Patients had eight vaccinations, in weeks 1, 3, 5, 7, 11, 15, 19 and 23. Here the sequenced sample was PBMCs, taken from a glioma patient whose treatment included an IDH1 peptide vaccine. The rearrangement links TRBV5-4 to TRBJ1-2; 10 bases are shared with TRBD1. The TCR comes from a man in his fifties or sixties with glioma. DNA of the CDR3: TGTGCCAGCAGGCCCTCGACAGGGGGCGTCTATGGCTACACCTTC. Translation: CASRPSTGGVYGYTF.